The rows below give T cell receptor beta chains drawn from one sample of a study of regulatory T cells in long-lasting Graves disease. TCRdb analysed the reads with MiXCR anew, one entry per CDR3 protein. The data show more than 1,500 distinct CDR3 sequences, about 50% seen once. This specimen consisted of peripheral blood mononuclear cells (PBMCs), obtained with antithyroid drug treatment, in newly diagnosed or persistent Graves disease (not recorded which). The receptors stem from a human donor with Graves disease. The CDR3 runs from the conserved cysteine through the conserved F or W. D genes are given only for firm matches. Some rows have no size entry. The others give once, few or many, or a class for an expanded clone.

j_call cdr3_length v_call d_call clone_size cdr3_aa cdr3_nt
TRBJ1-2 14 TRBV4-1 TRBD1 once CASSGDRGGYGYTF TGCGCCAGCAGCGGGGACAGGGGAGGCTATGGCTACACCTTC
TRBJ1-2 11 TRBV15 - once CATSRGYGYTF TGTGCCACCAGCAGGGGCTATGGCTACACCTTC
TRBJ1-4 14 TRBV29-1 - - CSAARGTVNEKLFF TGCAGCGCTGCGAGGGGGACGGTTAATGAAAAACTGTTTTTT
TRBJ1-5 14 TRBV28 - - CASGLRAGNQPQHF TGTGCCAGCGGCCTTCGGGCTGGTAATCAGCCCCAGCATTTT
TRBJ2-5 15 TRBV24-1 - few CATSDFEGPRGTQYF TGTGCCACCAGTGATTTCGAGGGCCCAAGAGGGACCCAGTACTTC
TRBJ2-3 12 TRBV28 - - CASSTSTDTQYF TGTGCCAGCTCCACGTCCACAGATACGCAGTATTTT
TRBJ2-7 11 TRBV10-3 - - CAITDSYEQYF TGTGCCATCACTGACAGCTACGAGCAGTACTTC
TRBJ1-1 13 TRBV5-1 TRBD1 - CASRNRGDTEAFF TGCGCCAGCAGAAACAGGGGCGACACTGAAGCTTTCTTT
TRBJ1-1 15 TRBV20-1 - few CSARPRGAGNTEAFF TGCAGTGCTAGACCTCGGGGTGCGGGGAACACTGAAGCTTTCTTT
TRBJ2-1 15 TRBV7-3 - - CASRPGGSSGNEQFF TGTGCCAGCAGACCAGGTGGTTCATCGGGCAATGAGCAGTTCTTC
TRBJ1-4 15 TRBV27 - few CASSPDPRWNEKLFF TGTGCCAGCAGTCCTGACCCCCGCTGGAATGAAAAACTGTTTTTT
TRBJ1-2 14 TRBV19 - few CASSLSAGARGYTF TGTGCCAGTAGTCTTTCGGCGGGGGCGCGCGGCTACACCTTC
TRBJ1-5 15 TRBV6-1 - few CASSRGSAMNQPQHF TGTGCCAGCAGCCGGGGCTCAGCCATGAATCAGCCCCAGCATTTT
TRBJ2-2 18 TRBV11-2 - - CASSQRAWGRENTGELFF TGTGCCAGCAGCCAACGAGCTTGGGGACGTGAGAACACCGGGGAGCTGTTTTTT
TRBJ1-1 16 TRBV3-1 - - CASSQDGGGENTEAFF TGTGCCAGCAGCCAAGATGGTGGGGGCGAGAACACTGAAGCTTTCTTT
TRBJ2-1 17 TRBV28 TRBD2 - CASSYDLPGLAGNEQFF TGTGCCAGCAGCTACGACCTTCCGGGACTAGCGGGCAATGAGCAGTTCTTC
TRBJ1-5 15 TRBV2 - - CASGSSGYSNQPQHF TGTGCCAGCGGATCCTCAGGCTATAGCAATCAGCCCCAGCATTTT
TRBJ2-7 13 TRBV6-1 - few CASSEEGSYEQYF TGTGCCAGCAGTGAAGAGGGTTCCTACGAGCAGTACTTC
TRBJ2-2 16 TRBV9 - - CASSSLVSGHTGELFF TGTGCCAGCAGCTCTTTGGTTAGCGGTCACACCGGGGAGCTGTTTTTT
TRBJ1-2 15 TRBV30 - once CAWSVGQAKLYGYTF TGTGCCTGGAGTGTAGGGCAGGCAAAACTCTATGGCTACACCTTC
TRBJ2-7 15 TRBV5-4 - once CASSFVSAGAYEQYF TGTGCCAGCAGCTTTGTTTCGGCAGGGGCCTACGAGCAGTACTTC
TRBJ2-3 11 TRBV7-2 - few CASSETDTQYF TGTGCCAGCAGCGAAACAGATACGCAGTATTTT
TRBJ2-7 15 TRBV4-1 TRBD1 - CASSHLTGGSYEQYF TGCGCCAGCAGCCATCTGACAGGGGGATCCTACGAGCAGTACTTC
TRBJ2-7 12 TRBV12-3/TRBV12-4 - once CASSHGSYEQYF TGTGCCAGCAGTCACGGGTCCTACGAGCAGTACTTC
TRBJ2-1 13 TRBV5-1 TRBD2 - CASSLAGFNEQFF TGCGCCAGCAGCCTAGCGGGTTTCAATGAGCAGTTCTTC
TRBJ1-6 15 TRBV2 - - CASSETDSGNSPLHF TGTGCCAGCAGCGAGACCGACAGTGGTAATTCACCCCTCCACTTT
TRBJ2-7 13 TRBV6-1 TRBD2 - CASSERGAYEQYF TGTGCCAGCAGTGAACGGGGGGCCTACGAGCAGTACTTC
TRBJ2-4 14 TRBV20-1 TRBD1 few CSARDDRGGDIQYF TGCAGTGCTAGAGATGACAGGGGCGGAGACATTCAGTACTTC
TRBJ2-1 12 TRBV29-1 - - CSVDHRSHEQFF TGCAGCGTTGATCACAGGTCCCATGAGCAGTTCTTC
TRBJ2-3 16 TRBV4-1 TRBD2 few CASSPVGTRGSDTQYF TGCGCCAGCAGCCCCGTAGGGACTAGAGGATCAGATACGCAGTATTTT
TRBJ1-5 15 TRBV28 TRBD1 - CASTIYRGSNQPQHF TGTGCCAGCACGATCTACAGGGGTAGCAATCAGCCCCAGCATTTT
TRBJ2-3 15 TRBV15 - - CATSIEAYSADTQYF TGTGCCACCAGCATAGAGGCCTATTCAGCAGATACGCAGTATTTT
TRBJ1-1 14 TRBV7-9 - few CASSPIQDGTEAFF TGTGCCAGCAGCCCCATCCAAGATGGCACTGAAGCTTTCTTT
TRBJ2-3 13 TRBV24-1 - large CATRTGGTDTQYF TGTGCCACCAGGACGGGGGGCACAGATACGCAGTATTTT